This is a list of T cell receptor beta chains from one sample in a study of PD-1 blockade in classical Hodgkin lymphoma. Profiled with immunoSEQ multiplex PCR; TCRdb holds only in-frame clones, not every one. The table records approximately 4,700 clones, more than 60% of them present only once. Here the sequenced sample was CD8+ T cells from blood, taken at baseline. The receptors derive from a human donor with classical Hodgkin lymphoma. Each CDR3 is given with its conserved first and last residue. Fields, in order: J gene, D gene, V gene, clone size, CDR3 protein, CDR3 DNA. D genes are given only for firm matches. Size values are once, few and many counts, or a class for expanded clones, and some rows have none.

j_gene: TRBJ2-1
d_gene: TRBD2
v_gene: TRBV13
abundance: NA
CDR3aa: CASSYTLADNEQFF
CDR3nt: TGTGCCAGCAGCTACACACTAGCGGACAATGAGCAGTTCTTC

j_gene: TRBJ2-7
d_gene: NA
v_gene: TRBV7-2
abundance: NA
CDR3aa: CASSLEGRPRYEQYF
CDR3nt: TGTGCCAGCAGCTTAGAAGGTAGGCCCCGGTACGAGCAGTACTTC

j_gene: TRBJ2-7
d_gene: TRBD1
v_gene: TRBV5-8
abundance: NA
CDR3aa: CASSPRDRASYEQYF
CDR3nt: TGTGCCAGCAGCCCCCGGGACAGGGCCTCCTACGAGCAGTACTTC

j_gene: TRBJ2-7
d_gene: NA
v_gene: TRBV27
abundance: NA
CDR3aa: CASSFGRSYEQYF
CDR3nt: TGTGCCAGCAGTTTTGGTCGATCGTACGAGCAGTACTTC

j_gene: TRBJ2-1
d_gene: NA
v_gene: TRBV28
abundance: NA
CDR3aa: CASSAAGEQFF
CDR3nt: TGTGCCAGCAGCGCGGCTGGTGAGCAGTTCTTC

j_gene: TRBJ2-7
d_gene: NA
v_gene: TRBV5-1
abundance: few
CDR3aa: CASSEAGVSYEQYF
CDR3nt: TGCGCCAGCAGCGAGGCTGGGGTCTCCTACGAGCAGTACTTC

j_gene: TRBJ2-7
d_gene: NA
v_gene: TRBV11-1
abundance: NA
CDR3aa: CASSAHRELYEQYF
CDR3nt: TGTGCCAGCAGCGCGCACAGGGAATTGTACGAGCAGTACTTC

j_gene: TRBJ2-5
d_gene: NA
v_gene: TRBV7-8
abundance: once
CDR3aa: CASSLWIREETQYF
CDR3nt: TGTGCCAGCAGCTTATGGATACGAGAAGAGACCCAGTACTTC

j_gene: TRBJ1-1
d_gene: NA
v_gene: TRBV19
abundance: few
CDR3aa: CASSPGRYTEAFF
CDR3nt: TGTGCCAGTAGCCCAGGAAGATACACTGAAGCTTTCTTT

j_gene: TRBJ2-1
d_gene: TRBD1
v_gene: TRBV9
abundance: NA
CDR3aa: CASSWGTGVGNEQFF
CDR3nt: TGTGCCAGCAGCTGGGGAACAGGGGTGGGCAATGAGCAGTTCTTC

j_gene: TRBJ2-7
d_gene: TRBD2
v_gene: TRBV2
abundance: NA
CDR3aa: CATPSWRGGSEQYF
CDR3nt: TGTGCCACCCCGTCATGGCGGGGGGGCTCCGAGCAGTACTTC

j_gene: TRBJ1-1
d_gene: NA
v_gene: TRBV2
abundance: NA
CDR3aa: CASSEVYKGKEAFF
CDR3nt: TGTGCCAGCAGTGAGGTCTACAAGGGGAAGGAAGCTTTCTTT

j_gene: TRBJ2-1
d_gene: TRBD2
v_gene: TRBV7-2
abundance: NA
CDR3aa: CASSYPLAGGYNEQFF
CDR3nt: TGTGCCAGCAGCTACCCACTAGCGGGAGGCTACAATGAGCAGTTCTTC

j_gene: TRBJ2-7
d_gene: NA
v_gene: TRBV27
abundance: NA
CDR3aa: CASRNVRLADKAYEQYF
CDR3nt: TGTGCCAGCAGGAATGTCCGTTTAGCGGATAAAGCCTACGAGCAGTACTTC

j_gene: TRBJ2-7
d_gene: NA
v_gene: TRBV6-5
abundance: medium-sized
CDR3aa: CASSWRHSYEQYF
CDR3nt: TGTGCCAGCAGTTGGCGTCACTCCTACGAGCAGTACTTC

j_gene: TRBJ1-6
d_gene: TRBD1
v_gene: TRBV5-8
abundance: NA
CDR3aa: CASSLDGTGSNSPLHF
CDR3nt: TGTGCCAGCAGCTTGGATGGGACAGGGAGTAATTCACCCCTCCACTTT

j_gene: TRBJ2-7
d_gene: NA
v_gene: TRBV5-5
abundance: few
CDR3aa: CASSFAGPREQYF
CDR3nt: TGTGCCAGCAGCTTCGCAGGGCCTCGCGAGCAGTACTTC

j_gene: TRBJ1-4
d_gene: NA
v_gene: TRBV27
abundance: NA
CDR3aa: CASSLNIQRATLEKLFF
CDR3nt: TGTGCCAGCAGTTTAAATATCCAACGGGCTACTCTTGAAAAACTGTTTTTT

j_gene: TRBJ1-1
d_gene: NA
v_gene: TRBV4-3
abundance: NA
CDR3aa: CASSQDRITEAFF
CDR3nt: TGCGCCAGCAGCCAAGATCGGATCACTGAAGCTTTCTTT

j_gene: TRBJ1-2
d_gene: NA
v_gene: TRBV13
abundance: few
CDR3aa: CASSFGTYDNYGYTF
CDR3nt: TGTGCCAGCAGCTTTGGGACATACGATAACTATGGCTACACCTTC

j_gene: TRBJ1-2
d_gene: NA
v_gene: TRBV5-6
abundance: NA
CDR3aa: CASSLVGVNYGYTF
CDR3nt: TGTGCCAGCAGCTTGGTTGGAGTAAACTATGGCTACACCTTC

j_gene: TRBJ1-2
d_gene: TRBD1
v_gene: TRBV4-1
abundance: NA
CDR3aa: CASSQEGTGEGYTF
CDR3nt: TGCGCCAGCAGCCAAGAAGGGACAGGGGAAGGCTACACCTTC

j_gene: TRBJ2-7
d_gene: NA
v_gene: TRBV19
abundance: NA
CDR3aa: CASSIGGSFGSYEQYF
CDR3nt: TGTGCCAGTAGTATAGGCGGCAGTTTCGGCTCCTACGAGCAGTACTTC

j_gene: TRBJ1-4
d_gene: NA
v_gene: TRBV6-5
abundance: NA
CDR3aa: CASSYSGLTGREKLFF
CDR3nt: TGTGCCAGCAGTTACTCTGGTCTAACAGGGCGCGAAAAACTGTTTTTT

j_gene: TRBJ2-7
d_gene: NA
v_gene: TRBV28
abundance: NA
CDR3aa: CASGGSAYEQYF
CDR3nt: TGTGCCAGCGGGGGTAGTGCCTACGAGCAGTACTTC

j_gene: TRBJ2-7
d_gene: NA
v_gene: TRBV10-2
abundance: few
CDR3aa: CASRVGYSYEQYF
CDR3nt: TGCGCCAGCAGGGTGGGGTACTCCTACGAGCAGTACTTC

j_gene: TRBJ1-2
d_gene: TRBD1
v_gene: TRBV5-6
abundance: NA
CDR3aa: CASSPGQGAYGYTF
CDR3nt: TGTGCCAGCAGCCCCGGACAGGGAGCTTATGGCTACACCTTC

j_gene: TRBJ2-1
d_gene: NA
v_gene: TRBV5-6
abundance: NA
CDR3aa: CASSPGNSYNEQFF
CDR3nt: TGTGCCAGCAGCCCTGGGAACTCCTACAATGAGCAGTTCTTC

j_gene: TRBJ2-2
d_gene: TRBD1
v_gene: TRBV29-1
abundance: NA
CDR3aa: CSVDRVGTGELFF
CDR3nt: TGCAGCGTCGACAGGGTAGGGACCGGGGAGCTGTTTTTT

j_gene: TRBJ2-1
d_gene: TRBD2
v_gene: TRBV9
abundance: once
CDR3aa: CASSGPGTSGTRQFF
CDR3nt: TGTGCCAGCAGCGGACCCGGGACTAGCGGAACTAGGCAGTTCTTC

j_gene: TRBJ1-2
d_gene: NA
v_gene: TRBV7-9
abundance: NA
CDR3aa: CASSLAGVNYGYTF
CDR3nt: TGTGCCAGCAGCTTAGCAGGGGTAAACTATGGCTACACCTTC

j_gene: TRBJ2-3
d_gene: TRBD2
v_gene: TRBV28
abundance: NA
CDR3aa: CASSLMAGGEDTQYF
CDR3nt: TGTGCCAGCAGTTTGATGGCGGGAGGGGAAGATACGCAGTATTTT

j_gene: TRBJ1-6
d_gene: TRBD1
v_gene: TRBV18
abundance: medium-sized
CDR3aa: CASSPGQGMAEYNSPLHF
CDR3nt: TGTGCCAGCTCACCAGGACAGGGGATGGCTGAGTATAATTCACCCCTCCACTTT

j_gene: TRBJ2-1
d_gene: NA
v_gene: TRBV2
abundance: NA
CDR3aa: CASSSRDPYNEQFF
CDR3nt: TGTGCCAGCAGTTCCAGGGATCCCTACAATGAGCAGTTCTTC

j_gene: TRBJ2-2
d_gene: TRBD2
v_gene: TRBV19
abundance: NA
CDR3aa: CASSGAGDTGELFF
CDR3nt: TGTGCCAGTAGTGGCGCGGGAGATACCGGGGAGCTGTTTTTT

j_gene: TRBJ2-7
d_gene: NA
v_gene: TRBV7-8
abundance: once
CDR3aa: CASSLAPGGGYEQYF
CDR3nt: TGTGCCAGCAGCTTAGCGCCCGGGGGAGGCTACGAGCAGTACTTC

j_gene: TRBJ1-1
d_gene: NA
v_gene: TRBV4-3
abundance: NA
CDR3aa: CASSQDRTGGTEAFF
CDR3nt: TGCGCCAGCAGCCAAGATCGAACTGGCGGGACTGAAGCTTTCTTT

j_gene: TRBJ1-4
d_gene: NA
v_gene: TRBV19
abundance: NA
CDR3aa: CASRRRANEKLFF
CDR3nt: TGTGCCAGTAGAAGGAGGGCTAATGAAAAACTGTTTTTT

j_gene: TRBJ1-1
d_gene: NA
v_gene: TRBV27
abundance: NA
CDR3aa: CASSLYPGWWTEAFF
CDR3nt: TGTGCCAGCAGTTTGTATCCAGGGTGGTGGACTGAAGCTTTCTTT

j_gene: TRBJ2-1
d_gene: TRBD2
v_gene: TRBV7-8
abundance: NA
CDR3aa: CASSLPSGRFNNEQFF
CDR3nt: TGTGCCAGCAGCCTTCCTAGCGGGCGTTTTAACAATGAGCAGTTCTTC